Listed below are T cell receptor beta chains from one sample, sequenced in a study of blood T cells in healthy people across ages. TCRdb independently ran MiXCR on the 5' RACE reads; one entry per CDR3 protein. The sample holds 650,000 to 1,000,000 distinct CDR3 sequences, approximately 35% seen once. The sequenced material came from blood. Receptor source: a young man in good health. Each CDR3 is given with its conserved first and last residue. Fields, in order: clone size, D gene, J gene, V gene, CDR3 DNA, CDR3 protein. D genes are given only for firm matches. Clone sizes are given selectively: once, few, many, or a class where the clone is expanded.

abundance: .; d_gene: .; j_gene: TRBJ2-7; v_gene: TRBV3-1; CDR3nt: TGTGCCAGCAGCCAATTTTTAAGGACGTCCTACGAGCAGTACTTC; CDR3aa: CASSQFLRTSYEQYF
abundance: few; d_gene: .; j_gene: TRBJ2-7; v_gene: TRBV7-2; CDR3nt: TGTGCCAGCAGCTTCGACAGGGAGGGGGGATACGAGCAGTACTTC; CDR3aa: CASSFDREGGYEQYF
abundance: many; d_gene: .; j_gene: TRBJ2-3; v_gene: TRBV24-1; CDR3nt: TGTGCCACCAGTGACCCGGCCTTGGAGGCAGATACGCAGTATTTT; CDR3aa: CATSDPALEADTQYF
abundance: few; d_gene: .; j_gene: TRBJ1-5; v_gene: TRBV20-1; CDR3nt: TGCAGTGCTACCCTACGCAGGGGACCCCAGCATTTT; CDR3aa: CSATLRRGPQHF
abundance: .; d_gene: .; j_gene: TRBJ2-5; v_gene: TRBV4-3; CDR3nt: TGCGCCAGCAGCCAAGATTCAGCTAGGGGGTACCCAGAGACCCAGTACTTC; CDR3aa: CASSQDSARGYPETQYF
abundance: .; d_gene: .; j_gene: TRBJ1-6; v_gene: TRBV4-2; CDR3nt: TGTGCCAGCAGCCAAGGGTCCCCTTGGGCACCCCTCCACTTT; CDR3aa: CASSQGSPWAPLHF
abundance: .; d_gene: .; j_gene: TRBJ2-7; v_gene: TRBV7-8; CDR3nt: TGTGCCAGCAGTCGCGGGGCCCACGAGCAGTACTTC; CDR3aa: CASSRGAHEQYF
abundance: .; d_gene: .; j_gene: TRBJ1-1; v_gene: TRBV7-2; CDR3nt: TGTGCCAGCAGCCCCAGGGTCAGGGTCACTGAAGCTTTCTTT; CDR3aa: CASSPRVRVTEAFF
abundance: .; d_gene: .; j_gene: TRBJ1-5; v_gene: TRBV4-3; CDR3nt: TGCGCCAGCAGCCAATTGGCAGGGCGGAATCCTCAGCCCCAGCATTTT; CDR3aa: CASSQLAGRNPQPQHF
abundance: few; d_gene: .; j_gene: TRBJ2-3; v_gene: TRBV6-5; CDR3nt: TGTGCCAGCAGACCCTCGAGCACAGATACGCAGTATTTT; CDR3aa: CASRPSSTDTQYF
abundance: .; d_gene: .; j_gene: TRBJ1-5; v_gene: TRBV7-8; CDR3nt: TGTGCCAGCAGCCCGTCAGGGGCGGGGATACAGCCCCAGCATTTT; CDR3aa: CASSPSGAGIQPQHF
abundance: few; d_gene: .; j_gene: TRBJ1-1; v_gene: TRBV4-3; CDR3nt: TGCGCCAGCAGCCAAGATCCGGTTATCGACGGGAACACTGAAGCTTTCTTT; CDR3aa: CASSQDPVIDGNTEAFF
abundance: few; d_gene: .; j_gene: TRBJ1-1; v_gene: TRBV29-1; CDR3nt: TGCAGCGTTGAAGGTGTCAGGGAGAACACTGAAGCTTTCTTT; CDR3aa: CSVEGVRENTEAFF
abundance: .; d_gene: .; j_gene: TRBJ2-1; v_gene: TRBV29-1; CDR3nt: TGCAGCGTTACCGAGGGAAGGAATGAGCAGGTCTTC; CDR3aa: CSVTEGRNEQVF
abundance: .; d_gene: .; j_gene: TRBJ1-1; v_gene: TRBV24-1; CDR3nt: TGTGCCACCAGTGATTCGAGAGAGGGGGAAGGGACTGAAGCTTTCTTT; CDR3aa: CATSDSREGEGTEAFF
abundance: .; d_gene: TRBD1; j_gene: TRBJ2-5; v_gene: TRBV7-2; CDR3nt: TGTGCCAGCAGCTTATTGGACAGGCCTCAAGAGACCCAGTACTTC; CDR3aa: CASSLLDRPQETQYF
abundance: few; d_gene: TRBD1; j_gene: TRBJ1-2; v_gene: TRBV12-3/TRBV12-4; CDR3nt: TGTGCCAGCAGCGCCTTCAGGGGGCGCGGTGGCTACACCTTC; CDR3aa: CASSAFRGRGGYTF
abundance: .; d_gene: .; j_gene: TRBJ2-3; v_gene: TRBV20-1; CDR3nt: TGCAGTGCTGACCCTACAGCGGATACGCAGTATTTT; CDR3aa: CSADPTADTQYF
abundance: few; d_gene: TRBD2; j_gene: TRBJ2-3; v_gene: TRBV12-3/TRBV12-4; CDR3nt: TGTGCCAGCAGCATCTTAGCGGGGGGGCTGGATACGCAGTATTTT; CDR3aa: CASSILAGGLDTQYF
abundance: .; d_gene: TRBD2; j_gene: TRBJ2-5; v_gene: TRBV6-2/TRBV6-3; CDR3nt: TGTGCCAGCAGTCCACAGACTAGCGGGGGGTTCGGGACCCAGTACTTC; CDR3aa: CASSPQTSGGFGTQYF
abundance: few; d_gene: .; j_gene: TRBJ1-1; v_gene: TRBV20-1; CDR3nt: TGCAGTGCTAGTGATAGGACGGCGAACACTGAAGCTTTCTTT; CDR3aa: CSASDRTANTEAFF
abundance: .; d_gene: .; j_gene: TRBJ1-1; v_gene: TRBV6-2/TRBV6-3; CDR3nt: TGTGCCAGTAGGCAGGCCACTGAAGCTTTCTTT; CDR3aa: CASRQATEAFF
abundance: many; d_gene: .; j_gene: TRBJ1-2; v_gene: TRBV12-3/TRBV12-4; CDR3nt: TGTGCCAGCAGCGCGGGGGCTGGAGGCTACACCTTC; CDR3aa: CASSAGAGGYTF
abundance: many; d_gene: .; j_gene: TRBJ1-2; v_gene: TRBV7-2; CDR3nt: TGTGCCAGCAGCTTCGACAGCCCAGGTGGCTATGGCTACACCTTC; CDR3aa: CASSFDSPGGYGYTF
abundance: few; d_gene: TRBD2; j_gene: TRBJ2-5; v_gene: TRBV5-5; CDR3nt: TGTGCCAGCAGCGCACCACTAGCGGGGGAAGAGACCCAGTACTTC; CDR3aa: CASSAPLAGEETQYF
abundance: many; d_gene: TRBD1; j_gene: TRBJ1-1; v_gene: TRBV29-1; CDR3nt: TGCAGCGTACGGACAGGGACGGACTCTAACACTGAAGCTTTCTTT; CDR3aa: CSVRTGTDSNTEAFF
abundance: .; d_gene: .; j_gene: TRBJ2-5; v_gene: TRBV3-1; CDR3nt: TGTGCCAGCAGCCAAGCCTGGGGAAGGGAAGGAGAGACCCAGTACTTC; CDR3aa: CASSQAWGREGETQYF
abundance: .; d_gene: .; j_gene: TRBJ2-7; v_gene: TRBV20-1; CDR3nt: TGCAGTGCTAGGTCAGGGCCTGAATACGAGCAGTACTTC; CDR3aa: CSARSGPEYEQYF
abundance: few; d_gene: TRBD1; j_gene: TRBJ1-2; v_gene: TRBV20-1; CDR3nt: TGCAGTGCTTCCCCGGGACAGGGAGTAGTTGGCTACACCTTC; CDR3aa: CSASPGQGVVGYTF
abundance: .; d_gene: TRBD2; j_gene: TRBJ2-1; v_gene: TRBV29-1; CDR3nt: TGCAGCGTAGGGACTAGCGACACCTACAATGAGCAGTTCTTC; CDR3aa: CSVGTSDTYNEQFF
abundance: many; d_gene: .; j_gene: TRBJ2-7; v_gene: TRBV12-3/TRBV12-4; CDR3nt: TGTGCCAGCAGTTTGGGTGAGGGGGAGCAGTACTTC; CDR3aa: CASSLGEGEQYF
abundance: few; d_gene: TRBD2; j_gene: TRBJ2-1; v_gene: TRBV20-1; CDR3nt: TGCAGTGCCCCCATTCAAAAGCGGGGGGACGGCAATGAGCAGTTCTTC; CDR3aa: CSAPIQKRGDGNEQFF
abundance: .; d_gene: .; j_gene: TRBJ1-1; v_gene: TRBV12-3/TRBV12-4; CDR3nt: TGTGCCAGCAGCCAACGTGCTGAAGCTTTCTTT; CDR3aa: CASSQRAEAFF
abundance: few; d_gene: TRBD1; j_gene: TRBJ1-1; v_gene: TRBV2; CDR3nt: TGTGCCAGCAGTTTAGTACAGGGGGAAACTTTCTTT; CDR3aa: CASSLVQGETFF
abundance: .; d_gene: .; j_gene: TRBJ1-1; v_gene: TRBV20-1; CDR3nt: TGCAGTGCTAGAGATCTGGTCAGGGGCGCGATCTACACTGAAGCTTTCTTT; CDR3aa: CSARDLVRGAIYTEAFF
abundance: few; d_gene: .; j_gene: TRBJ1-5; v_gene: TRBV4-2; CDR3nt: TGTGCCAGCAGCCCCTCCGCGGGGGAAGCCTATAGCAATCAGCCCCAGCATTTT; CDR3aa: CASSPSAGEAYSNQPQHF
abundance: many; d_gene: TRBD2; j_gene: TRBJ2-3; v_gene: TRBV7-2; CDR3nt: TGTGCCAGCAGCTTAGGGACTAGTTCCGGTACGCAGTATTTT; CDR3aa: CASSLGTSSGTQYF
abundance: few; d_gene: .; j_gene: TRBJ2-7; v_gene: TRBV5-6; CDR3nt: TGTGCCAGCAGCTTGGGGGGGGGCCGGGAAAATGAGCAGTACTTC; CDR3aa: CASSLGGGRENEQYF
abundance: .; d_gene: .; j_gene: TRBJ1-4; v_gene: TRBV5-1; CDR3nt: TGCGCCAGCAGCGGAGGGGCGGAAAAGTATGAAAAACTGTTTTTT; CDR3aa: CASSGGAEKYEKLFF
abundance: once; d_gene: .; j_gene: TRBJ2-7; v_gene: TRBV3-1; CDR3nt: TGTGCCAGCAGCCAAGCTGCGGGGGCGGACGAGCAGTACTTC; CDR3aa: CASSQAAGADEQYF
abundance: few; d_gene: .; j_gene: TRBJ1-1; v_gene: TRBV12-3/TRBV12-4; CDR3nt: TGTGCCAGCAGACCGACCCGTGGCACTGAAGCTTTCTTT; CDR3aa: CASRPTRGTEAFF
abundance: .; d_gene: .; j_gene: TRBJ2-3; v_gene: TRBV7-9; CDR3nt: TGTGCCAGCAGCTTAGTAGAGACTTTGGGTACGCAGTATTTT; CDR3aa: CASSLVETLGTQYF
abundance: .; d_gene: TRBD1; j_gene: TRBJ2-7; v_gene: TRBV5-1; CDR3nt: TGCGCCAGCAGCTTCCGACAGGGATCCTACAATGAGCAGTACTTC; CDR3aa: CASSFRQGSYNEQYF
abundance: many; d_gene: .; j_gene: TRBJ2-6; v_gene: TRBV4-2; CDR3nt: TGTGCCAGCAGCCAAGAATTAGGCACAGTCTCTGGGGCCAACGTCCTGACTTTC; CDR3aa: CASSQELGTVSGANVLTF
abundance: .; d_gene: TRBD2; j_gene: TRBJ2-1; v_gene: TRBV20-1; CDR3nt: TGCAGTGCTAGAGGCCTAGCGGGGGCCACCTCCTACAGTGAGCAGTTCTTC; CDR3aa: CSARGLAGATSYSEQFF